The T cell receptor beta chain described here comes from a study of beta chain features in type 1 diabetes. Investigators reverse transcribed all isolated RNA, so they sequenced expressed TCRB transcripts. Repertoires were generated with immunoSEQ multiplex PCR, while TCRdb's copy carries only in-frame clones and drops some. The sample has 860,000 or so clones, 15% to 20% seen once; the top ten hold around 0.02%. Sequenced: naive CD4+ T cells from blood. This TCR was sampled from a woman younger than 35 in good health.

The CDR3 DNA reads as TGCGCCAGCAGCTTTGTGGGGGCAGATACGCAGTATTTT. Residues: CASSFVGADTQYF. V usage is TRBV5-1 and J usage is TRBJ2-3; D is tentatively TRBD1 or TRBD2 (5 bases each). Looked up from germline, CDR1 is SGHRS and CDR2 is YFSETQ. The CDR3 is 13 amino acids. The V end lost 2 bases, the J end lost 4 bases, and 8 bases lay between the germline ends.